This record covers a single T cell receptor (beta chain). Its antigen is still unknown. Trimming cost V 1 base and J 0 bases, with 9 bases left between them. The CDR3 loop spans 15 amino acids. The V gene's germline CDR1 is SNHLY and CDR2 FYNNEI. The data were taken from a study of blood T cells in healthy people across ages. PCR was performed a second time for about 6 to 12 cycles using a sample-barcoded 5' primer and a J-beta primer mix. A single record per CDR3 protein comes from TCRdb applying MiXCR to the 5' RACE reads. The repertoire holds around 780,000 distinct CDR3 sequences, with approximately 53% as singletons. Regarding the study as a whole: Diversity estimates from one million T cells were considered underestimates.

This clonotype originated in a man between 40 and 49 years old in good health. This chain joins TRBV2 and TRBJ1-2; the D is unclear. The sequenced sample was blood. The CDR3 spells CASSEEAVANYGYTF. The CDR3 DNA is TGTGCCAGCAGTGAAGAGGCTGTAGCTAACTATGGCTACACCTTC.